A single sample is the source of the 10 T cell receptor beta chains below, sequenced in a study of cytomegalovirus exposure and HLA in healthy donors. 13 Jbeta primers and 60 Vbeta primers were used for the PCR. Sequenced by immunoSEQ multiplex PCR; TCRdb stores in-frame clones only, minus some. Among some 180,000 clones listed, around 75% were seen once. Sequences were obtained from PBMCs. All receptors derive from a male donor in good health and CMV-seronegative.

The V call is TRBV5-4, the J call TRBJ2-2; D might be TRBD1 (5 bases). The germline gives CDR1 SGHNT, CDR2 YYREEE (reference sequence). V lost 4 bases, J lost 11 bases, and 12 bases lay in between. The CDR3 sequence is 12 residues long. In nucleotides, the CDR3 is TGTGCCAGCAGCCTTAGTAGGGGCGAGCTGTTTTTT. Translated, it gives CASSLSRGELFF. Together with reference TRBV5-4 and TRBJ2-2, the CDR3 gives the full variable domain: ETGVTQSPTHLIKTRGQQVTLRCSSQSGHNTVSWYQQALGQGPQFIFQYYREEENGRGNFPPRFSGLQFPNYSSELNVNALELDDSALYLCASSLSRGELFFGEGSRLTVL.

Only a few counts were recorded for this clone. The J gene is TRBJ2-1, the V gene TRBV2, with 7 bases fitting TRBD1. The germline V gene encodes CDR1 SNHLY and CDR2 FYNNEI. CDR3 length equals 13 residues. V was clipped by 8 bases and J by 5 bases; unmatched bases: 6. CDR3 residues: CASGDSVNNEQFF. The DNA of the CDR3 is TGTGCCAGCGGGGACAGCGTCAACAATGAGCAGTTCTTC.

This rearrangement joins TRBV10-3 to TRBJ1-1; 7 positions agree with TRBD1. CDR1 and CDR2 (germline): ENHRY, SYGVKD. With 4 bases clipped from V and 1 base from J, the junction kept 3 bases outside the gene matches. This CDR3 has 14 amino acids. DNA of the CDR3: TGTGCCATCAGTGGACAGGGAGGGAACACTGAAGCTTTCTTT. Protein sequence: CAISGQGGNTEAFF.

The chain joins TRBV10-1 to TRBJ2-2; 7 bases line up with TRBD1. The CDR3 loop spans 14 amino acids. With V trimmed by 8 bases and J by 6 bases, 9 bases remained unmatched. Germline CDR1 reads WNHNN; CDR2 reads SYGVQD (reference sequence). CDR3 region: CASSGQRFAGELFF. The CDR3 coding sequence is TGCGCCAGCTCGGGACAGAGATTCGCCGGGGAGCTGTTTTTT.

V gene TRBV6-1 combines with J gene TRBJ2-5; TRBD2 agrees at 10 bases. The CDR3 is made up of 14 amino acids. Germline CDR1 and CDR2: MNHNS and SASEGT. V lost 4 bases, J lost 3 bases, and 2 bases stayed unmatched. The CDR3 loop is CASSVGTSEETQYF. CDR3 nucleotide sequence: TGTGCCAGCAGTGTGGGGACTAGCGAAGAGACCCAGTACTTC.

The chain uses TRBV11-2 and TRBJ2-2; no clear D gene. Trimming removed 3 bases from V and 1 base from J, with 9 bases in between. Germline CDR1 SGHAT, CDR2 FQNNGV. This CDR3 spans 15 amino acids. CDR3 protein: CASSFGPLNTGELFF. The CDR3 nucleotides are TGTGCCAGCAGCTTTGGGCCTCTGAACACCGGGGAGCTGTTTTTT.

There are a few counts of this clone. This sequence joins TRBV5-8 and TRBJ2-1; D is uncertain. The CDR3 length is 11 residues. Trimming left V 4 bases short and J 3 bases short, with 2 bases between. The germline V gene encodes CDR1 SGHTS and CDR2 YDEGEE. CDR3 DNA: TGTGCCAGCAGCCTCTACAATGAGCAGTTCTTC. This gives the protein CASSLYNEQFF.

This chain joins TRBV7-8 and TRBJ2-3; 8 bases are a match to TRBD2. V gave up 2 bases and J gave up 3 bases; unmatched junction bases: 7. Germline-derived CDR1 and CDR2 are SGHVS and FQNEAQ. The CDR3 totals 16 residues. In DNA form, the CDR3 reads TGTGCCAGCAGCTTACAGCGGGGGCCTAGGACAGATACGCAGTATTTT. This gives the protein CASSLQRGPRTDTQYF.

Points on this clone: Compared with germline, one end of the junction differs, possibly owing to a read error. Other DNA sequences of this sample code for an identical CDR3. The J gene is TRBJ1-6, the V gene TRBV7-2, with 12 bases that match TRBD1. The CDR3 extends over 16 amino acids. Germline lookup yields CDR1 SGHTA and CDR2 FQGNSA. CDR3 amino acids: CASSSGQGAGNSPLHF. The CDR3 nucleotides are TGCGCCAGCAGCTCGGGACAGGGGGCCGGGAATTCACCCCTCCACTTT.

The chain is built from TRBV6-5 and TRBJ2-7, with TRBD1 matching over 9 bases. V gave up 6 bases and J gave up 2 bases; unmatched junction bases: 8. Germline V gene lookup returns CDR1 MNHEY and CDR2 SVGAGI. This CDR3 has 15 amino acids. The CDR3 protein is CASRPGQGVTYEQYF. CDR3 in DNA: TGTGCCAGCAGACCGGGACAGGGAGTAACCTACGAGCAGTACTTC.